This T cell receptor beta chain emerged from a study of blood T cells in healthy people across ages. Alongside a J-beta primer mix, a sample-barcoded 5' primer served in a second PCR lasting roughly 7 to 11 cycles. Using its own MiXCR run on the 5' RACE reads, TCRdb lists one record per CDR3 protein. Among about 1 million distinct CDR3 sequences listed, more than 40% were seen once. This clonotype was sampled from a woman in her sixties or seventies in good health. Specimen: blood.

CDR3 DNA sequence: TGTGCCAGCAGCTTATCTTGGGGAGCGCTCCAAGAGACCCAGTACTTC. This translates into CASSLSWGALQETQYF. The chain couples TRBV7-2 to TRBJ2-5, with D possibly being TRBD2 (5 bases). The CDR3 has 16 amino acids. V lost 2 bases, J lost 1 base, and 14 bases lay in between. Looked up from germline, CDR1 is SGHTA and CDR2 is FQGNSA.